The clone carrying this T cell receptor beta chain has ten or more counts. Antigen specificity is unknown. The data derive from a study of prognosis after radiotherapy for stage I lung cancer. Overall study: Considered medically inoperable were all of the patients with non-small cell lung cancer. Development of distant metastases after radiotherapy was seen in several patients at a median of roughly 7 months, with no significant progression in about 15. Regarding the study as a whole: Shannon entropy (measured after stereotactic body radiation therapy) was lower in patients who went on to develop distant metastases.

On two occasions, one at each of two time points, six milliliters of peripheral blood were drawn. CDR3 of TCR beta was amplified from genomic DNA via a two-round multiplex PCR. During first-round PCR, primers specific to each TRBV and TRBJ gene were used. TCRdb re-derived calls from the multiplex PCR reads in MiXCR, one entry per CDR3 protein. Among about 13,000 distinct CDR3 sequences listed, approximately 45% were seen once. The material sequenced was PBMCs, taken before or after stereotactic body radiation therapy (not recorded which). The clonotype comes from a donor older than 45 with non-small cell lung cancer.

The CDR3: CASSYPGGGETQYF. CDR3 nucleotides: TGTGCCAGCAGTTATCCGGGGGGGGGAGAGACCCAGTACTTC. This rearrangement joins TRBV6-9 to TRBJ2-5, with TRBD2 matching 8 bases. V dropped 2 bases and J dropped 4; count of bases not matched to a gene: 3. Per germline, CDR1 MNHGY and CDR2 SVAAGI. This CDR3 is built from 14 residues.